These 18 T cell receptor beta chains originate from one sample sequenced in a study of regulatory T cells in long-lasting Graves disease. Library construction for TCR beta used iRepertoire HTBI primers and Arm-PCR of CDR3 regions. Each CDR3 protein is one row after TCRdb ran MiXCR on the multiplex PCR reads. The sample records about 220,000 distinct CDR3 sequences, about 16% being singletons. The time point was: newly diagnosed GD, antithyroid drugs for less than 3 months. The authors made the TCR library using RNA they extracted from PBMCs. Sequences were derived from peripheral blood mononuclear cells (PBMCs), sampled at new diagnosis, from a patient treated with antithyroid drugs. These receptors originate from a female donor with Graves disease.

The chain employs TRBV28 and TRBJ2-7, with 7 bases fitting TRBD1. V was clipped by 3 bases and J by 2 bases; unmatched bases: 4. This CDR3 region has 14 residues. In germline, CDR1 is MDHEN, CDR2 SYDVKM. The CDR3 protein is CASSFTGTAYEQYF. The CDR3 region has the DNA TGTGCCAGCAGTTTTACCGGGACAGCCTACGAGCAGTACTTC. Filled out from reference TRBV28 and TRBJ2-7, the complete variable domain reads DVKVTQSSRYLVKRTGEKVFLECVQDMDHENMFWYRQDPGLGLRLIYFSYDVKMKEKGDIPEGYSVSREKKERFSLILESASTNQTSMYLCASSFTGTAYEQYFGPGTRLTVT.

This clonotype occurred many times. The genes are TRBV27 and TRBJ2-5; tentative D call: TRBD1 (6 bases). Germline assignment: CDR1 MNHEY and CDR2 SMNVEV (reference sequence). V lost 5 bases to trimming and J lost 5 bases, with 12 bases between them. The CDR3 length is 13 residues. In nucleotides, the CDR3 is TGTGCCAGCAGTCTACAGGGTGATGAGACCCAGTACTTC. It encodes CASSLQGDETQYF.

This clonotype was seen a few times. The CDR3 sequence: CASSLADRTPLHF. The CDR3 DNA is TGTGCCAGCAGCTTAGCCGACAGAACACCCCTCCACTTT. The genes are TRBV7-2 and TRBJ1-6; the D gene is possibly TRBD1 (5 bases). V lost 0 bases and J lost 11, with 8 bases in between. Germline CDR1 is SGHTA and CDR2 is FQGNSA. CDR3 size: 13 residues.

V is TRBV4-1 and J is TRBJ1-4, with D tentatively TRBD1 (6 bases). The V end was cut by 0 bases, the J end by 5 bases, with 10 bases between. The CDR3 is 15 residues long. From germline, CDR1 is MGHRA and CDR2 YSYEKL. Here the CDR3 reads CASSQDWDTNEKLFF. The CDR3 nucleotides read TGCGCCAGCAGCCAAGATTGGGACACCAATGAAAAACTGTTTTTT.

Comments on this clonotype: Since a much larger clone is just one base distant, this may be a read error. The rearrangement uses TRBV18 and TRBJ1-5; tentative D call: TRBD1 (5 bases). The CDR3 is 13 residues long. The V and J ends lost 3 bases and 9 bases respectively, with 12 bases between them. Per germline, CDR1 KGHSH and CDR2 LQKENI. The CDR3: CASSPGASGPQHF. Here the CDR3 DNA reads TGTGCCAGCTCACCCGGGGCCTCTGGGCCCCAGCATTTT.

This clonotype was detected ten times or more. The chain carries TRBV6-1 and TRBJ2-7; TRBD2 matches 10 bases. This CDR3 has 15 residues. Germline trimming cut 6 bases from V and 4 bases from J; bases unmatched to any gene: 9. Germline CDR1 is MNHNS and CDR2 is SASEGT. The CDR3 here is CASSPGAGGPYEQYF. The CDR3 DNA sequence: TGTGCCAGCAGCCCCGGAGCGGGAGGGCCTTACGAGCAGTACTTC.

This clonotype was seen at least ten times. V and J are TRBV20-1 and TRBJ2-1; D assignment may be TRBD1 or TRBD2 (6 bases each). The germline V gene encodes CDR1 DFQATT and CDR2 SNEGSKA (reference sequence). Trimming took off 3 bases at V and 8 bases at J, with 14 bases between the two ends. This CDR3 comprises 13 residues. This CDR3 reads CSARKGGRDEQFF. The DNA of the CDR3 is TGCAGTGCTAGGAAAGGGGGGCGGGATGAGCAGTTCTTC.

This clonotype was seen repeatedly, ten times or more. The V gene is TRBV11-2, the J gene TRBJ2-3, with D hard to call. The CDR3 contains 13 residues. Germline loops: CDR1 SGHAT, CDR2 FQNNGV. With 4 bases removed from V and 2 bases from J, the gap between germline ends came to 7 bases. The CDR3 DNA reads TGTGCCAGCAGCTCCTTCCTCACAGATACGCAGTATTTT. Its translation: CASSSFLTDTQYF.

This clonotype was counted many times. The rearrangement uses TRBV11-2 and TRBJ2-5; tentative D call: TRBD2 (6 bases). V was clipped by 4 bases and J by 4 bases, with 13 bases between them. The germline V gene has CDR1 SGHAT and CDR2 FQNNGV. The CDR3 spans 14 residues. CDR3 sequence (DNA): TGTGCCAGCAGCTCGGGACTTAGGCGAGAGACCCAGTACTTC. This sequence encodes CASSSGLRRETQYF.

This clonotype was observed many times. The chain links TRBV7-2 to TRBJ2-7; unclear D gene. V dropped 2 bases and J dropped 0 bases, with 8 bases sitting between them. The CDR3 is made up of 14 amino acids. Germline V gene sequence: CDR1 SGHTA, CDR2 FQGNSA. This CDR3 reads CASSLKPSSYEQYF. CDR3 in DNA: TGTGCCAGCAGCTTAAAACCCAGCTCCTACGAGCAGTACTTC.

This clonotype occurred many times. The gene calls are TRBV4-1 and TRBJ2-2; 13 bases agree with TRBD2. CDR3 length: 16 amino acids. With V trimmed by 4 bases and J by 6 bases, 5 bases remained unmatched. From germline, CDR1 is MGHRA and CDR2 YSYEKL. The CDR3 coding sequence is TGCGCCAGCAGCCGCGGACTAGCGGGAGAGCCCGGGGAGCTGTTTTTT. Residues: CASSRGLAGEPGELFF.

This clonotype was found many times. The chain is built from TRBV12-3 or TRBV12-4 and TRBJ2-1, with 14 bases fitting TRBD2. V lost 8 bases to trimming and J lost 5 bases; unmatched junction nucleotides: 5. The CDR3 sequence is 15 residues long. The CDR3 spells CASRPGLAGDNEQFF. CDR3 in DNA: TGTGCCAGCCGGCCGGGACTAGCGGGGGACAATGAGCAGTTCTTC.

This clonotype has a count of ten or more. The genes are TRBV5-1 and TRBJ2-5; TRBD1 is a possible D gene (5 bases). V gave up 0 bases and J gave up 3 bases, with 6 bases separating them. This CDR3 has 13 amino acids. Germline V CDR1 and CDR2: SGHRS, YFSETQ. The CDR3 sequence: CASSLGQKETQYF. CDR3 DNA: TGCGCCAGCAGCTTGGGACAGAAAGAGACCCAGTACTTC. Variable domain in full (rest from reference TRBV5-1 and TRBJ2-5): KAGVTQTPRYLIKTRGQQVTLSCSPISGHRSVSWYQQTPGQGLQFLFEYFSETQRNKGNFPGRFSGRQFSNSRSEMNVSTLELGDSALYLCASSLGQKETQYFGPGTRLLVL.

As regards this clonotype: A much larger clone differs by one base, so this may be a read error. The chain recombines TRBV5-1 with TRBJ2-3, with TRBD2 as a possible D gene (5 bases). The CDR3 sequence is 15 residues long. The germline V gene has CDR1 SGHRS and CDR2 YFSETQ. In DNA form, the CDR3 reads TGTGCCAGCAGCTTGGAACCGGGAAGCACAGATGCGCAGTATTTT. This translates into CASSLEPGSTDAQYF.

Remarks on this clonotype: This may come from a read error, since a much larger clone is one base off. The chain has TRBV3-1 and TRBJ1-2, with no clear D. In germline, CDR1 is LGHDT, CDR2 YNNKEL (reference sequence). The CDR3 contains 13 residues. This CDR3 is CASSPSWVDGYIF. CDR3 DNA sequence: TGTGCCAGCAGCCCTTCCTGGGTGGATGGCTACATCTTC.

This clonotype has a count of ten or more. The chain carries TRBV30 and TRBJ2-5; TRBD2 matches 9 bases. Germline CDR1 is GTSNPN and CDR2 is SVGIG (reference sequence). This CDR3 has 14 residues. With V trimmed by 1 base and J by 5 bases, 5 bases remained unmatched. The CDR3 sequence is CAWSDSGRGETQYF. The CDR3 DNA reads as TGTGCCTGGAGTGATAGCGGGAGAGGTGAGACCCAGTACTTC.

Many counts were recorded for this clonotype. The chain couples TRBV24-1 to TRBJ2-1; perhaps TRBD2 as D (5 bases). Germline V lookup: CDR1 KGHDR, CDR2 SFDVKD. This CDR3 contains 14 residues. V was shortened by 2 bases and J by 5 bases, with 9 bases between the two germline ends. The CDR3 spells CATSDWRTHNEQFF. CDR3 in DNA: TGTGCCACCAGTGATTGGAGGACGCACAATGAGCAGTTCTTC.

The chain recombines TRBV9 with TRBJ2-1; 10 bases line up with TRBD2. Germline assignment: CDR1 SGDLS and CDR2 YYNGEE. CDR3 size: 15 residues. V gave up 0 bases and J gave up 7 bases; unmatched junction bases: 4. The CDR3 DNA reads TGTGCCAGCAGCGTAGAGGGGACTAGCGCGAATGAGCAGTTCTTC. Encoded protein: CASSVEGTSANEQFF.